This entry describes one T cell receptor (beta chain). The antigen is not known. CDR3 length equals 14 residues. Germline V gives CDR1 SGHDN, CDR2 FVKESK. This sample is part of a study of CXCR3-negative and CXCR3-positive naive CD8 T cells. UMI labels and 5' RACE were used to prepare the TRB cDNA libraries. TCRdb re-called the 5' RACE reads and catalogs CDR3 proteins one per entry, DNA excluded. The sample table sets out more than 70,000 distinct CDR3 sequences. Overall study findings and caveats: Researchers report that CXCR3-positive naive cells carry more hydrophobic TRB CDR3s than CXCR3-negative naive cells.

The TCR comes from a human donor in good health. Some clones in this sample may be carry-over from other donors' samples. Sequenced material: naive CXCR3+ CD8+ T cells from blood. Described subset: CD45RO-CCR7+CD27+CD95- naive CD8+ T cells expressing CXCR3 (TNR3+). The rearrangement uses TRBV14 and TRBJ2-1. The CDR3 here is CASSQVVWGNEQFF.